This T cell receptor (beta chain) came from a study of cytomegalovirus exposure and HLA in healthy donors. The CDR3 extends over 14 amino acids. With 5 bases clipped from V and 2 bases from J, the junction kept 4 bases outside the gene matches. From germline, CDR1 is MNHEY and CDR2 SVGAGI. PCR amplification relied on 60 Vbeta primers (plus 13 Jbeta primers). Assay used: immunoSEQ multiplex PCR; TCRdb lists only in-frame clones, some missing. The sample's table shows 90,000 to 130,000 clones. This TCR came from a man in his forties in good health and CMV-seropositive. The J gene is TRBJ2-5, the V gene TRBV6-5; 8 bases agree with TRBD1. The sample consisted of PBMCs. In DNA, the CDR3 is TGTGCCAGCAGTGACAGGGGAGGTCAAGAGACCCAGTACTTC. Amino acids: CASSDRGGQETQYF.